This TCR beta chain was captured by sequencing in a study of blood T cell repertoires in COVID-19. Germline lookup yields CDR1 MGHDK and CDR2 SYGVNS. This CDR3 spans 14 amino acids. After removal of 5 bases from V and 4 bases from J, the junction contained 8 bases not matched to a gene. TCRdb's table, derived via immunoSEQ multiplex PCR, lists solely in-frame clones and lacks some. Seen here are over 150,000 clones, almost 80% observed once, and the top ten hold roughly 25%. What was sequenced was peripheral blood. The receptor was derived from a woman aged 70-85 years with acute or convalescent COVID-19. The chain carries TRBV25-1 and TRBJ2-7, with 7 bases that match TRBD1. CDR3: CASSRSGTAYEQYF. DNA of the CDR3: TGTGCCAGCAGTCGATCTGGGACAGCGTACGAGCAGTACTTC.